This T cell receptor (beta chain) was identified during a study of T cell responses to AZD1222 COVID-19 vaccine. General study findings and limits: Nearly half of the spike-specific TCRs reportedly recognize variant regions that carry no mutations. Vaccine-associated CD4 TCRs spanned spike, dominant at 160-218 and 743-854.

CDR1 is SGDLS and CDR2 is YYNGEE in the germline V gene. This CDR3 has 14 amino acids. V lost 4 bases, J lost 2 bases, and 1 base stayed unmatched. Concerning this clone itself: Its matching antigen is unknown.

Profiled with immunoSEQ multiplex PCR; TCRdb holds only in-frame clones, not every one. This table holds 130,000 or so clones, approximately 90% found once. Second-dose groups at about 4 or about 12 weeks were pooled. Specimen: peripheral blood, collected 28 days after the second AZD1222 dose. The chain is built from TRBV9 and TRBJ1-3; 9 bases fit TRBD1. The sequence was obtained from an adult who received the AZD1222 COVID-19 vaccine. DNA for the CDR3: TGTGCCAGCAGCCGGGACAGGGCTGGAAACACCATATATTTT. Its protein is CASSRDRAGNTIYF. Complete variable domain (other parts from reference TRBV9 and TRBJ1-3): DSGVTQTPKHLITATGQRVTLRCSPRSGDLSVYWYQQSLDQGLQFLIQYYNGEERAKGNILERFSAQQFPDLHSELNLSSLELGDSALYFCASSRDRAGNTIYFGEGSWLTVV.